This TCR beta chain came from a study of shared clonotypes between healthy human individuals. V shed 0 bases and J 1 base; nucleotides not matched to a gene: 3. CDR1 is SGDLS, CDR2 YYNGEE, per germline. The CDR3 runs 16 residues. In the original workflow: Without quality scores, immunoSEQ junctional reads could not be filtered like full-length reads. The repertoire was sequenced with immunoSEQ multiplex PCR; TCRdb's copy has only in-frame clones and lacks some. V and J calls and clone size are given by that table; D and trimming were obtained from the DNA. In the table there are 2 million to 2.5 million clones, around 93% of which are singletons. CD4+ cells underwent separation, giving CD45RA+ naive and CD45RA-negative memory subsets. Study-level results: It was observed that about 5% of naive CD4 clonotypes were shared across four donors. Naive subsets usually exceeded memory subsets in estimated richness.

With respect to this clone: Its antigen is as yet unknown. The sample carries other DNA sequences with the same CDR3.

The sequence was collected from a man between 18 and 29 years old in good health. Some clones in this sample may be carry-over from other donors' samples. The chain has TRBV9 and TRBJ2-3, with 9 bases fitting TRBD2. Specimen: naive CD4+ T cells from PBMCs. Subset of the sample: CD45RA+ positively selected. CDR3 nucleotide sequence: TGTGCCAGCAGCGTAGTGGCTAGCGGGGGCACAGATACGCAGTATTTT. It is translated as CASSVVASGGTDTQYF. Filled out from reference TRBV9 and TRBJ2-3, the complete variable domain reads DSGVTQTPKHLITATGQRVTLRCSPRSGDLSVYWYQQSLDQGLQFLIQYYNGEERAKGNILERFSAQQFPDLHSELNLSSLELGDSALYFCASSVVASGGTDTQYFGPGTRLTVL.